Listed here is a single T cell receptor beta chain. The CDR3 covers 18 residues. The trim removed 4 bases at V and 0 bases at J, leaving 11 bases unmatched. The germline V gene has CDR1 LNHDA and CDR2 SQIVND (reference sequence). This sample is drawn from a study of T cell changes during pregnancy in multiple sclerosis. Here immunoSEQ multiplex PCR was the method, and the copy in TCRdb shows in-frame clones only, minus some. The sample lists tens of thousands of clones; around nine tenths were seen once. The sample here was peripheral blood, taken in the third trimester of pregnancy. The chain carries TRBV19 and TRBJ2-7, with 11 bases matching TRBD1. This receptor was taken from a female donor in good health, enrolled as a control in a pregnancy study. CDR3 region: CASSTRDRGNLLSYEQYF. For the CDR3, the DNA is TGTGCCAGTAGTACCCGGGACAGGGGGAATCTACTCTCCTACGAGCAGTACTTC.